What follows is one T cell receptor (beta chain) and its context. The antigen is undetermined. This sample is part of a study of T cells in localized non-small cell lung cancer. This CDR3 region has 15 residues. The study, taken as a whole, reports: Uninvolved adjacent lung showed peak T cell clonality, exceeding tumor. Longer survival (overall) was linked to higher T cell density in blood.

Some clones are missing from TCRdb's copy, which holds only in-frame ones; the method was immunoSEQ multiplex PCR. In the table there are over 20,000 clones, roughly 87% of which are singletons. The chain employs TRBV21-1 and TRBJ1-1; the tabulated D call, TRBD1, remains unverified against the DNA. TRBV21-1 is recorded as a pseudogene. The sample was peripheral blood mononuclear cells, taken before any cancer treatment. This sequence originates from a male donor at least 60 years old with stage II lung adenocarcinoma. The chain's CDR3 is CASSKGPPRNTEAFF. The CDR3 DNA reads as TGTGCCAGCAGCAAAGGTCCACCCAGGAACACTGAAGCTTTCTTT.